Listed below are T cell receptor beta chains from one sample, sequenced in a study of blood T cell repertoires in COVID-19. Sequencing used immunoSEQ multiplex PCR; TCRdb keeps in-frame clones, though not all of them. The data hold around 64,000 clones, with around four fifths observed a single time. The material sequenced was peripheral blood. The receptor set was obtained from a human donor in a cohort sampled during active COVID-19. The CDR3 runs from the conserved cysteine through the conserved F or W. A D gene is named only where the DNA matches it firmly. A clone size is listed for some rows: how often the clone was seen (once, few, many), or a class if it is expanded.

TRBV30	-	-	TRBJ1-2	CAWSGGGRSGYTF	TGTGCCTGGAGCGGGGGCGGGAGGAGTGGCTACACCTTC
TRBV2	-	once	TRBJ1-5	CASAWRGNQPQHF	TGTGCCAGCGCGTGGCGGGGCAATCAGCCCCAGCATTTT
TRBV11-3	-	-	TRBJ2-7	CASSFPGEGEQYF	TGTGCCAGCAGCTTTCCAGGGGAAGGCGAGCAGTACTTC
TRBV2	-	-	TRBJ1-2	CASNRVDNGYTF	TGTGCCAGCAACAGGGTAGATAATGGCTACACCTTC
TRBV3-1/TRBV3-2	-	-	TRBJ1-6	CASSQSVAGGSPLHF	TGTGCCAGCAGCCAATCAGTGGCGGGAGGTTCACCCCTCCACTTT
TRBV7-9	-	once	TRBJ1-2	CASSFGLSYGYTF	TGTGCCAGCAGCTTCGGACTGAGCTATGGCTACACCTTC
TRBV7-6	-	-	TRBJ2-2	CASSLGNREGGELFF	TGTGCCAGCAGCTTGGGGAACAGGGAAGGCGGGGAGCTGTTTTTT
TRBV19	TRBD1	-	TRBJ2-2	CASSPTGRGQVGELFF	TGTGCCAGTAGTCCTACGGGCAGGGGGCAGGTCGGGGAGCTGTTTTTT
TRBV2	-	-	TRBJ1-6	CASRTTVSSYNSPLHF	TGTGCCAGCAGGACGACAGTTAGCTCCTATAATTCACCCCTCCACTTT
TRBV11-2	-	-	TRBJ1-3	CASSLAPQNLFSGNTIYF	TGTGCCAGCAGCTTAGCACCGCAGAACCTCTTCTCTGGAAACACCATATATTTT
TRBV19	-	-	TRBJ2-6	CASSVGTANVLTF	TGTGCCAGTAGTGTCGGGACAGCCAACGTCCTGACTTTC
TRBV5-1	-	-	TRBJ1-2	CASSTPNARNYGYTF	TGCGCCAGCAGCACCCCCAACGCCAGGAACTATGGCTACACCTTC
TRBV15	TRBD2	-	TRBJ2-1	CATSRILAGGNEQFF	TGTGCCACCAGCAGAATTTTAGCGGGGGGAAATGAGCAGTTCTTC
TRBV18	-	-	TRBJ2-7	CASSPSQGSHEQYF	TGTGCCAGCTCACCATCGCAGGGGAGTCACGAGCAGTACTTC
TRBV6-4	TRBD2	-	TRBJ2-1	CASSPFGGGNNEQFF	TGTGCCAGCAGTCCGTTCGGGGGGGGCAACAATGAGCAGTTCTTC
TRBV6-5	TRBD1	-	TRBJ2-7	CASSRQGGGYEQYF	TGTGCCAGCAGTAGACAGGGGGGAGGCTACGAGCAGTACTTC
TRBV10-3	TRBD2	-	TRBJ2-7	CAISEGVAGAYEQYF	TGTGCCATCAGTGAGGGTGTTGCGGGGGCCTACGAGCAGTACTTC
TRBV20-1	-	-	TRBJ2-3	CSVEHGDTQYF	TGCAGTGTCGAGCACGGGGATACGCAGTATTTT
TRBV6-5	-	-	TRBJ1-5	CASRGGQPQHF	TGTGCCAGCAGGGGGGGTCAGCCCCAGCATTTT
TRBV7-6	TRBD2	-	TRBJ2-1	CASSLATSGGTNEQFF	TGTGCCAGCAGCTTAGCGACTAGCGGGGGCACAAATGAGCAGTTCTTC
TRBV7-7	-	-	TRBJ2-2	CASSLAGQGGTGELFF	TGTGCCAGCAGCTTAGCGGGTCAGGGGGGCACCGGGGAGCTGTTTTTT
TRBV14	TRBD2	-	TRBJ2-2	CASSPGGGYTGELFF	TGTGCCAGCAGCCCGGGGGGAGGATACACCGGGGAGCTGTTTTTT
TRBV5-4	-	many	TRBJ1-2	CASSLRGTRSGYTF	TGTGCCAGCAGCTTAAGGGGAACGCGTTCTGGCTACACCTTC
TRBV7-9	-	-	TRBJ2-7	CASSDAGAGGEQYF	TGTGCCAGCAGCGACGCTGGGGCAGGTGGCGAGCAGTACTTC
TRBV6-2/TRBV6-3	TRBD1	-	TRBJ1-5	CASSSQGAGRNQPQHF	TGTGCCAGCAGTTCCCAGGGGGCAGGGAGGAATCAGCCCCAGCATTTT